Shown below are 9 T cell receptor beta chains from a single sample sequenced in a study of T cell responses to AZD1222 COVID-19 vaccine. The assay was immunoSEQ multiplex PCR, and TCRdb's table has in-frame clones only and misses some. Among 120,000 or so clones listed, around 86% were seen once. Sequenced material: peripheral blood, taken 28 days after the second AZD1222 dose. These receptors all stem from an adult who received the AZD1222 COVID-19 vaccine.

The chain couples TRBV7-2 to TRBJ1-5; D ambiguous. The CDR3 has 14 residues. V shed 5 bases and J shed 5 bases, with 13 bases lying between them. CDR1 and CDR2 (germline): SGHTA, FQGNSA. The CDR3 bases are TGTGCCAGCAGCCCCCGAGGAACCCATCAGCCCCAGCATTTT. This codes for CASSPRGTHQPQHF.

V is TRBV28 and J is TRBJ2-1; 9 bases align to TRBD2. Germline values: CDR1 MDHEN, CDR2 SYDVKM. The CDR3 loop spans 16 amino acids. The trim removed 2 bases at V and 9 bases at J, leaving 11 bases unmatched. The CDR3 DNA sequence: TGTGCCAGCAGTTTAGCAGGTGGCGGGGGGGCCGGTGAGCAGTTCTTC. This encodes CASSLAGGGGAGEQFF. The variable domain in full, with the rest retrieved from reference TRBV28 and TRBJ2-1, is DVKVTQSSRYLVKRTGEKVFLECVQDMDHENMFWYRQDPGLGLRLIYFSYDVKMKEKGDIPEGYSVSREKKERFSLILESASTNQTSMYLCASSLAGGGGAGEQFFGPGTRLTVL.

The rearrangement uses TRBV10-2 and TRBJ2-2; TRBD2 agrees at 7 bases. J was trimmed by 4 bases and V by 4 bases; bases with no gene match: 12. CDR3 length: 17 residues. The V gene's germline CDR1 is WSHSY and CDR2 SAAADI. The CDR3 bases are TGCGCCAGCAGTGTCCCGGGGGGAGGGGCCGGCACCGGGGAGCTGTTTTTT. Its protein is CASSVPGGGAGTGELFF.

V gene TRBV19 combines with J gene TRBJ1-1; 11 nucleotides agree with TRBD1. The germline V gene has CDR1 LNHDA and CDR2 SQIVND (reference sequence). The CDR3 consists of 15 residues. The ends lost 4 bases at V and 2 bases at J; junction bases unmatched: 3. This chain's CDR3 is CASSRDRGENTEAFF. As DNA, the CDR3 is TGTGCCAGTAGTAGGGACAGGGGGGAAAACACTGAAGCTTTCTTT.

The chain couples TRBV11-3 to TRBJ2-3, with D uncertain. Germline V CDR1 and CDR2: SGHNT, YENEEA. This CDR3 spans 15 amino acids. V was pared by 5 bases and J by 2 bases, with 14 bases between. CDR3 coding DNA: TGTGCCAGCAGCCGACGCGAGTTAGACACAGATACGCAGTATTTT. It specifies CASSRRELDTDTQYF.

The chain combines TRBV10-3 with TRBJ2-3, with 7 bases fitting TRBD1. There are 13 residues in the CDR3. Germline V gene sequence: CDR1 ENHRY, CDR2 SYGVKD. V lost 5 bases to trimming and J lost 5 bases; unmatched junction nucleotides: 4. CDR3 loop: CAISRGGEDTQYF. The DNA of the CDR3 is TGTGCCATCAGTAGAGGGGGCGAAGATACGCAGTATTTT.

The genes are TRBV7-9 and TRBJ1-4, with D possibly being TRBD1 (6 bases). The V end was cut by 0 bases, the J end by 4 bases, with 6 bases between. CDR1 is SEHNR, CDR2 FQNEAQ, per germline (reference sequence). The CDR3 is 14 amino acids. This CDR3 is CASSLAQGNEKLFF. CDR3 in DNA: TGTGCCAGCAGCTTAGCACAGGGTAATGAAAAACTGTTTTTT.

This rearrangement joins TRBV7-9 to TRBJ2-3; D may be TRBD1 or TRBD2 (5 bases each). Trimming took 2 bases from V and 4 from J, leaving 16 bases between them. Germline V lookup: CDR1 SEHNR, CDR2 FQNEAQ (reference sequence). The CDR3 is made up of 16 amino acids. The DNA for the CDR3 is TGTGCCAGCAGCTTAAAGAGGCTGTCGGGACCAGATACGCAGTATTTT. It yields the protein CASSLKRLSGPDTQYF.

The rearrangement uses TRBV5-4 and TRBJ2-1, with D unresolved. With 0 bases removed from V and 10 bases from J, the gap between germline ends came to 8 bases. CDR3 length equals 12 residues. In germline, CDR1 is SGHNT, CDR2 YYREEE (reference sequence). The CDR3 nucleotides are TGTGCCAGCAGCTTGGGAGGTATCGAGCAGTTCTTC. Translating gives CASSLGGIEQFF.